This paragraph reports one T cell receptor (beta chain). The sample is drawn from a study of blood T cell repertoires in COVID-19. Study context: Some COVID-19 samples were acute and others convalescent; all came from the United States, Italy and Spain. Nucleic acid was either cDNA or gDNA, and it came from T cells, B-cell-depleted T cells, or PBMCs.

Study processing details: Estimation of nucleated cell counts was performed using reference gene primer amplification. Clones were read by immunoSEQ multiplex PCR, and TCRdb kept only the in-frame ones, dropping some. Clone size and V and J calls were adopted from that table, with D and trimming inferred from the DNA. The sample consists of about 400,000 clones, 80% to 90% of them appearing once. The source of this sequence is a woman in her thirties with acute or convalescent COVID-19. The sequencing input was peripheral blood.

For the CDR3, the DNA is TGTGCCAGCAGCTTACGCGGCAGGGGGCTGAGCACTGAAGCTTTCTTT. It codes for CASSLRGRGLSTEAFF. V is TRBV7-2 and J is TRBJ1-1; 8 nucleotides agree with TRBD1. This CDR3 is 16 amino acids long. J gave up 4 bases and V 2 bases, and 9 bases lay outside the gene matches. The germline gives CDR1 SGHTA, CDR2 FQGNSA.